The T cell receptor beta chain described here comes from a study of blood T cell repertoires in COVID-19. The overall study: Sources were T cells, B-cell-depleted T cells, or PBMCs; the material itself was cDNA or gDNA.

The CDR3 length is 14 residues. The germline V gene has CDR1 LNHNV and CDR2 YYDKDF (reference sequence). V gave up 1 base and J gave up 11 bases, with 15 bases separating them. Some clones are missing from TCRdb's copy, which holds only in-frame ones; the method was immunoSEQ multiplex PCR. The repertoire includes fewer than 400,000 clones, about 90% of them detected once, and approximately 1.8% sits in the top ten. The chain employs TRBV15 and TRBJ1-5; perhaps TRBD1 as D (5 bases). Sequencing input: peripheral blood. The clonotype originates from a woman aged 25 to 39 with COVID-19, enrolled during active disease. The CDR3 is CATSRAGALKAQHF. The DNA for the CDR3 is TGTGCCACCAGCAGAGCTGGGGCGCTGAAGGCCCAGCATTTT.